The clone carrying this TCR beta chain has a single count. The antigen is undetermined. This CDR3 region has 15 residues. Trimming left V 6 bases short and J 2 bases short, with 14 bases between. The germline V gene has CDR1 ENHRY and CDR2 SYGVKD. Repertoires were generated with immunoSEQ multiplex PCR, while TCRdb's copy carries only in-frame clones and drops some. The sample includes some 5,000 clones, around 69% seen only once; the top ten take about a fifth. The sample originates from a study of immune evolution from preneoplasia to lung adenocarcinoma. Points from the study as a whole: Top clone frequencies peaked in normal lung, apparently declining through invasive adenocarcinoma.

Patient tissue came from resections in Japan or China, 2014–2017. V gene TRBV10-3 combines with J gene TRBJ1-3, with D perhaps matching TRBD1 (6 bases). The sequence derives from a person aged 80 or over with lung adenocarcinoma. Material: FFPE adjacent normal lung tissue. The CDR3 is CAISPFGQPGNTIYF. CDR3 DNA: TGTGCCATCAGCCCTTTTGGACAGCCTGGAAACACCATATATTTT.